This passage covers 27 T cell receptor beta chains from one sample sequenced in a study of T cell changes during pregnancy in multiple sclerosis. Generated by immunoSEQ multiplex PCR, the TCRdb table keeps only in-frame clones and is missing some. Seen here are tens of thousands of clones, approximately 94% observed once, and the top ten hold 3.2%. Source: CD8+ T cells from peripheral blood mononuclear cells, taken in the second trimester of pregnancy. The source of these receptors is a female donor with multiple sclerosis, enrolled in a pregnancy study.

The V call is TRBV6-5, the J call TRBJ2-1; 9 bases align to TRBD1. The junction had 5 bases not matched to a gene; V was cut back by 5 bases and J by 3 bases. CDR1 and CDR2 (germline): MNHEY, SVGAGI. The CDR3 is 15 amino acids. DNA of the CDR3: TGTGCCAGCAGTCCCGGGACAGGGATCTACAATGAGCAGTTCTTC. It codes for CASSPGTGIYNEQFF.

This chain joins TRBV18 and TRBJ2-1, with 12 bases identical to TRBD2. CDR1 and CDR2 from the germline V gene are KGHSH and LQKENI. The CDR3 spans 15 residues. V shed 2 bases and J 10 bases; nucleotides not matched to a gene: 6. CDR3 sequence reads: CASSPGLAGSWEQFF. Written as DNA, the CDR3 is TGTGCCAGCTCACCAGGACTAGCGGGATCATGGGAGCAGTTCTTC.

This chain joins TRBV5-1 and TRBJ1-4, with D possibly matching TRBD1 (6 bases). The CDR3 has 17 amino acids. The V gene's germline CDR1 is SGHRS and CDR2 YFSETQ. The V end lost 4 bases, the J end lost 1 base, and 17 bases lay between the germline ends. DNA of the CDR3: TGCGCCAGCAGCCTATCAGGGACAAGTCGAACTAATGAAAAACTGTTTTTT. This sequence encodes CASSLSGTSRTNEKLFF.

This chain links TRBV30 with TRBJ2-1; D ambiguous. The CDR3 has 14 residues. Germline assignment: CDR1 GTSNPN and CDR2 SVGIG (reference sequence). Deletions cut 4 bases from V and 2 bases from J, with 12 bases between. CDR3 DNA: TGTGCCTGGAACCCGAGCGTCCCCTACAATGAGCAGTTCTTC. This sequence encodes CAWNPSVPYNEQFF.

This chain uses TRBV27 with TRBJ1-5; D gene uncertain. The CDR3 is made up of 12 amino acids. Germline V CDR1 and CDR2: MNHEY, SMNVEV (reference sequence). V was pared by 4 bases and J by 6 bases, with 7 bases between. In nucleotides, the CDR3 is TGTGCCAGCAGTTCCGGCGGTCAGCCCCAGCATTTT. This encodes CASSSGGQPQHF.

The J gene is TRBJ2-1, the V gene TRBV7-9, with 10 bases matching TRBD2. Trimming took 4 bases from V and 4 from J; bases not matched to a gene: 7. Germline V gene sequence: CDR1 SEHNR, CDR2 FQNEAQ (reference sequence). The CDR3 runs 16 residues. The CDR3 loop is CASSSSSGRGYNEQFF. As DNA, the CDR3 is TGTGCCAGCAGCTCAAGCAGCGGGAGGGGATACAATGAGCAGTTCTTC.

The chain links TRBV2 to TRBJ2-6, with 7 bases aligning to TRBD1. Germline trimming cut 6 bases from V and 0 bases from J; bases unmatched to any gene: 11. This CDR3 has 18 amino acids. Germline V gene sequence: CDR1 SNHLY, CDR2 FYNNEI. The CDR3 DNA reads TGTGCCAGCAGCCGGGACAGAGAAAATCCCTCTGGGGCCAACGTCCTGACTTTC. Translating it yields CASSRDRENPSGANVLTF.

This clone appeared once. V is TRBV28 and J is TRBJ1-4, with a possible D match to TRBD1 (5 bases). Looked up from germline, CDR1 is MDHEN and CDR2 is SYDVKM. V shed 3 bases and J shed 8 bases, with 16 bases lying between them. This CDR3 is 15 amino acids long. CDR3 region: CASSFRQGRIEKLFF. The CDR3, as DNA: TGTGCCAGCAGTTTTCGGCAGGGAAGGATCGAAAAACTGTTTTTT.

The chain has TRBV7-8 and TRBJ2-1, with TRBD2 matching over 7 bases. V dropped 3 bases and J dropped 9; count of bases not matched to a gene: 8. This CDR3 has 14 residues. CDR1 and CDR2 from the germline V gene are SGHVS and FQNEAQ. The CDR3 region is CASSFARELFEQFF. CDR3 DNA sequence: TGTGCCAGCAGCTTCGCGCGGGAGCTGTTTGAGCAGTTCTTC.

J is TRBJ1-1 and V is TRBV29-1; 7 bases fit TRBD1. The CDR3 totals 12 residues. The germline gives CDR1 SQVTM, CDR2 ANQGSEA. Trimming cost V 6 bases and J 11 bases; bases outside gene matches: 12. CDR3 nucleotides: TGCAGCGTACGGGACAGCCCCGGTAGGGCTTTCTTT. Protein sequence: CSVRDSPGRAFF.

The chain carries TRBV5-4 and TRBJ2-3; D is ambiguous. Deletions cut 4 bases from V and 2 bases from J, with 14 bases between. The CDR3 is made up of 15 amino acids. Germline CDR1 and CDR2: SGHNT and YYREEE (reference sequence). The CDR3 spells CASSHSNYNTDTQYF. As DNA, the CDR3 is TGTGCCAGCAGCCATTCGAACTATAACACAGATACGCAGTATTTT.

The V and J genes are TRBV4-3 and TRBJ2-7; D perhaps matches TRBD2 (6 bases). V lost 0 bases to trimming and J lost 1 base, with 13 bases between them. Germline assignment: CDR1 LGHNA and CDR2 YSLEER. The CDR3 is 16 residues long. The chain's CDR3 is CASSQDWRASSYEQYF. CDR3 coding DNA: TGCGCCAGCAGCCAAGATTGGAGGGCATCTTCCTACGAGCAGTACTTC.

In DNA form, the CDR3 reads TGTGCCAGCAGGCCCTTCACTAGCGGCGACCCCTACGAGCAGTACTTC. Translating it yields CASRPFTSGDPYEQYF. V gene TRBV28 combines with J gene TRBJ2-7; 8 bases agree with TRBD2. Germline CDR1 and CDR2: MDHEN and SYDVKM. CDR3 length: 16 amino acids. The ends lost 6 bases at V and 2 bases at J; junction bases unmatched: 12. Based on the CDR3 plus reference TRBV28 and TRBJ2-7, the full variable domain is DVKVTQSSRYLVKRTGEKVFLECVQDMDHENMFWYRQDPGLGLRLIYFSYDVKMKEKGDIPEGYSVSREKKERFSLILESASTNQTSMYLCASRPFTSGDPYEQYFGPGTRLTVT.

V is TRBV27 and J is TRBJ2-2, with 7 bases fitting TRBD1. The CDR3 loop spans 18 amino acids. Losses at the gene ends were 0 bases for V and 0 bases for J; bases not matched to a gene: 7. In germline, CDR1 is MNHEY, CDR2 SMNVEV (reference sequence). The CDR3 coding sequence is TGTGCCAGCAGTTTATCCTGGGGACAGTTCGCGAACACCGGGGAGCTGTTTTTT. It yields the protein CASSLSWGQFANTGELFF.

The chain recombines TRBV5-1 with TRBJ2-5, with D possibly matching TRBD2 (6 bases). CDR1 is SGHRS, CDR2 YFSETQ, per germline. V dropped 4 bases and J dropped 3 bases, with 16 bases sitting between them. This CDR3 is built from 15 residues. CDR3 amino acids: CASSAHLGGKETQYF. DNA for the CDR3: TGCGCCAGCAGCGCCCATCTCGGCGGGAAAGAGACCCAGTACTTC.

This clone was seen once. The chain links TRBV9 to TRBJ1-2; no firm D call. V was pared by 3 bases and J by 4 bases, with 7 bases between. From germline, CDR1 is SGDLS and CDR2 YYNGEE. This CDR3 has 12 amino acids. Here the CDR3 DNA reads TGTGCCAGCAGCGCCGGGGTCTATGGCTACACCTTC. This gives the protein CASSAGVYGYTF.

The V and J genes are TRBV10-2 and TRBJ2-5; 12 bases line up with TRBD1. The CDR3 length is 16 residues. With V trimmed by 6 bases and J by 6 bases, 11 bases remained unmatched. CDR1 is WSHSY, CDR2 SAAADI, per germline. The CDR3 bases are TGCGCCAGCAGGGGGGACAGGGGGCGCGAAGTGAAGACCCAGTACTTC. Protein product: CASRGDRGREVKTQYF.

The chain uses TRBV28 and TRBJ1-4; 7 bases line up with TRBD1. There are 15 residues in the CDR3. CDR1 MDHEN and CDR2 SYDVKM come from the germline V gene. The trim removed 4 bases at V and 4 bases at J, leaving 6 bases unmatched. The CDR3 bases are TGTGCCAGCAGTTCCGGGACAGCTGATAATGAAAAACTGTTTTTT. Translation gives CASSSGTADNEKLFF.

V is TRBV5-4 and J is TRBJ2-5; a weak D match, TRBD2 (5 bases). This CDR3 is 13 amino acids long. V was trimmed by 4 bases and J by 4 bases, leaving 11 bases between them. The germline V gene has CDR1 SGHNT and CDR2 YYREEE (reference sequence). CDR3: CASSDSRGETQYF. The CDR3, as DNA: TGTGCCAGCAGCGACTCCCGGGGAGAGACCCAGTACTTC. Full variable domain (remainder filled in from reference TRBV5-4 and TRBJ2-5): ETGVTQSPTHLIKTRGQQVTLRCSSQSGHNTVSWYQQALGQGPQFIFQYYREEENGRGNFPPRFSGLQFPNYSSELNVNALELDDSALYLCASSDSRGETQYFGPGTRLLVL.

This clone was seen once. This chain's CDR3 is CASSPLEGGADTQYF. DNA for the CDR3: TGTGCCAGCAGCCCTCTAGAAGGGGGGGCAGATACGCAGTATTTT. The chain couples TRBV7-9 to TRBJ2-3; D is perhaps TRBD2 (7 bases). The germline V and J ends were trimmed by 5 bases and 4 bases, with 16 bases remaining between them. The CDR3 spans 15 residues. Germline V gene sequence: CDR1 SEHNR, CDR2 FQNEAQ (reference sequence).

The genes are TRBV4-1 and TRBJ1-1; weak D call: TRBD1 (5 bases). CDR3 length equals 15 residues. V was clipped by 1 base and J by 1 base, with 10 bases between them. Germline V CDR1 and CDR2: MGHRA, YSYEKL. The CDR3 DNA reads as TGCGCCAGCAGCCAAGCACAGGCGCCGAACACTGAAGCTTTCTTT. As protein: CASSQAQAPNTEAFF.

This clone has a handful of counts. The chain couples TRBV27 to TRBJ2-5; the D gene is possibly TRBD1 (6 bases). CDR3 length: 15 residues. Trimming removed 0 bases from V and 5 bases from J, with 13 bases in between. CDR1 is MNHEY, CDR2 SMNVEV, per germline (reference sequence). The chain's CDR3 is CASSLSLGGHETQYF. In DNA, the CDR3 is TGTGCCAGCAGTTTATCACTTGGGGGACATGAGACCCAGTACTTC.

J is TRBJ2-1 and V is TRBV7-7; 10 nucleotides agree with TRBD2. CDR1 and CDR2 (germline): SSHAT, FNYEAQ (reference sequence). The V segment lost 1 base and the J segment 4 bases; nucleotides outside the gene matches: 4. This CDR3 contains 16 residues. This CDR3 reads CASSLELAGGYNEQFF. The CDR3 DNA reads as TGTGCCAGCAGCTTAGAGTTAGCGGGGGGATACAATGAGCAGTTCTTC.

As DNA, the CDR3 is TGTGCCAGCAGATTTAGACGGAGGGACACTGAAGCTTTCTTT. Amino acid sequence: CASRFRRRDTEAFF. The V gene is TRBV28, the J gene TRBJ1-1, with no clear D. The CDR3 length is 14 residues. CDR1 MDHEN and CDR2 SYDVKM come from the germline V gene. Trimming stripped 6 bases from V and 3 bases from J, with 14 bases between.

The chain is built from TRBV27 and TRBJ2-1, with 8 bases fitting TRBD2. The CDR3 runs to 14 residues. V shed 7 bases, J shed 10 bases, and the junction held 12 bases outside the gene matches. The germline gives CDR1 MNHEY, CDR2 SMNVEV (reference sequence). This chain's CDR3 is CASIPAGGAYEQFF. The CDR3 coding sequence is TGTGCCAGCATCCCTGCGGGAGGAGCCTACGAGCAGTTCTTC.

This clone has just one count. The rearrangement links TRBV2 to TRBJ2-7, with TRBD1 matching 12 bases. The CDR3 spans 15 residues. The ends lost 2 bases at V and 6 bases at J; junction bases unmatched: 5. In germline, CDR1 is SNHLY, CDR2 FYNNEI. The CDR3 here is CASSEMGQGAPEQYF. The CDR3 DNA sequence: TGTGCCAGCAGTGAAATGGGACAGGGGGCTCCCGAGCAGTACTTC.

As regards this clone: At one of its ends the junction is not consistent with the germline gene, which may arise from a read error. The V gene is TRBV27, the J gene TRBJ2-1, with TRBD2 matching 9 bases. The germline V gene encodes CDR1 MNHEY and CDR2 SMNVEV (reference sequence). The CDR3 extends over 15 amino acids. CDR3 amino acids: CASNLIAGDDNEQFF. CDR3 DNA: TGTGCCAGCAATTTAATAGCGGGAGACGATAATGAGCAGTTCTTC.